This TCR beta chain was retrieved from a study of blood T cell repertoires in COVID-19. Whole-study context: Material from acute and convalescent COVID-19 was sourced from the United States, Italy and Spain.

The method was immunoSEQ multiplex PCR; TCRdb's version includes in-frame clones alone and lacks a portion of them. The sample lists 200,000 to 250,000 clones; approximately 86% were seen once. Germline V lookup: CDR1 SGHTA, CDR2 FQGNSA. This CDR3 region has 17 residues. V trimming: 1 base; J trimming: 3 bases; junction bases outside the gene matches: 11. Sequenced input: peripheral blood. The gene calls are TRBV7-2 and TRBJ1-1, with 7 bases aligning to TRBD1. The origin of this receptor is a woman of 80 years or more with acute or convalescent COVID-19. CDR3 nucleotide sequence: TGTGCCAGCAGCTTAGGACAGGGCGGCCCCCCTGACACTGAAGCTTTCTTT. This translates into CASSLGQGGPPDTEAFF.